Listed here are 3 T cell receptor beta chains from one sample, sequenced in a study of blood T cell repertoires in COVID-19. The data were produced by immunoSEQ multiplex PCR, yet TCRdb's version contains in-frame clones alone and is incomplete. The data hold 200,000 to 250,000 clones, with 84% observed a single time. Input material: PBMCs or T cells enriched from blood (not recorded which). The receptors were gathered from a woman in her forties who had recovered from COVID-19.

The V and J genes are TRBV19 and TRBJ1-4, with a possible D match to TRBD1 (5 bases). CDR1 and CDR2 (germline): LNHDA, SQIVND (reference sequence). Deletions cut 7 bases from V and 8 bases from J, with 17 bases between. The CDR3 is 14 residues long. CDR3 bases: TGTGCCAGTAATCACTGGGGAGGGGAAGAAAAACTGTTTTTT. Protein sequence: CASNHWGGEEKLFF.

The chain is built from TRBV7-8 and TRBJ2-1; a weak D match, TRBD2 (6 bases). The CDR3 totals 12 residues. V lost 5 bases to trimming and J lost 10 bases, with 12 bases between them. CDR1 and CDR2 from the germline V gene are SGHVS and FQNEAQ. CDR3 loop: CASSRWAGEQFF. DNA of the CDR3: TGTGCCAGCAGCCGCTGGGCGGGAGAGCAGTTCTTC.

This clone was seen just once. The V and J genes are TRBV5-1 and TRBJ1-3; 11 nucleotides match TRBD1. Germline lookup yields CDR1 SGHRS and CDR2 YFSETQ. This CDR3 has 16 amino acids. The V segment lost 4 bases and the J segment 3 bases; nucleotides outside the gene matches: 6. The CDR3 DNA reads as TGCGCCAGCAGCGTAACCGGGACAGGGGGTGGAAACACCATATATTTT. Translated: CASSVTGTGGGNTIYF.